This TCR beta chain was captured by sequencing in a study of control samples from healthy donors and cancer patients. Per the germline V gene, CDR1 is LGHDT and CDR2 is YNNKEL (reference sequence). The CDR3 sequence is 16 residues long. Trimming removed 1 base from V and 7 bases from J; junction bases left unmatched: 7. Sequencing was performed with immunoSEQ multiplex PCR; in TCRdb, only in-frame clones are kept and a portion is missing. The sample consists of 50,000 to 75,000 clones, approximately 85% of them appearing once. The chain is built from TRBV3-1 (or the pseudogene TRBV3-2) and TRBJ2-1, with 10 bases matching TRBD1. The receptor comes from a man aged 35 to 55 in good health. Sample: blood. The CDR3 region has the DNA TGTGCCAGCAGCCAAGTCCCGGGACAGGGGAGAAATGAGCAGTTCTTC. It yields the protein CASSQVPGQGRNEQFF.